This T cell receptor beta chain emerged from a study of cytotoxic CD8 clonotypes in ibrutinib-treated CLL. Overall study: There were some 10 relapsed/refractory patients and more than 14 treatment-naive patients, and fewer than 18 were IGHV unmutated.

Germline assignment: CDR1 SGHRS and CDR2 YFSETQ. The length of the CDR3 is 12 residues. Trimming took off 2 bases at V and 3 bases at J, with 5 bases between the two ends. The protocol was immunoSEQ multiplex PCR, while the TCRdb copy is restricted to in-frame clones and leaves out a portion. The sample lists 35,000 to 40,000 clones, 60% to 75% seen once, with 10% in the top ten. Sequenced material: PBMCs, taken at disease progression, from a patient treated with ibrutinib. The J gene is TRBJ2-5, the V gene TRBV5-1; maybe TRBD1 (5 bases). This receptor was taken from a human donor with chronic lymphocytic leukemia. CDR3 in amino acids: CASSLGEETQYF. Here the CDR3 DNA reads TGCGCCAGCAGCTTAGGGGAAGAGACCCAGTACTTC.